One and the same sample provided the 27 T cell receptor beta chains below, sequenced in a study of graft-versus-host responses after intestinal transplantation. Data came from immunoSEQ multiplex PCR; TCRdb stores just in-frame clones and leaves some out. The profile shows 95,000 to 110,000 clones, roughly 89% of them singletons. These receptors have no identified antigens. The material was unstimulated CD4+ T cells sorted from spleen or lymph node cells, obtained before transplant. Receptors were obtained from a human donor who was the organ donor for an intestinal transplant.

This chain links TRBV27 with TRBJ2-7; 7 positions agree with TRBD2. V lost 2 bases and J lost 0; bases outside the gene matches: 7. Germline-derived CDR1 and CDR2 are MNHEY and SMNVEV (reference sequence). The CDR3 runs 16 residues. The CDR3 DNA reads as TGTGCCAGCAGTTTACGGGACTACACCAGCTCCTACGAGCAGTACTTC. It encodes CASSLRDYTSSYEQYF.

The V gene is TRBV27, the J gene TRBJ1-4, with 7 positions matching TRBD1. CDR3 length: 14 residues. The J segment lost 8 bases and the V segment lost 4 bases, leaving 7 bases of the junction unmatched. Germline V gene data show CDR1 as MNHEY and CDR2 as SMNVEV (reference sequence). CDR3 nucleotide sequence: TGTGCCAGCAGTTGGGGAGCAGGGGGAGAAAAACTGTTTTTT. Amino acids: CASSWGAGGEKLFF. The full variable domain, with the rest looked up from reference TRBV27 and TRBJ1-4, is EAQVTQNPRYLITVTGKKLTVTCSQNMNHEYMSWYRQDPGLGLRQIYYSMNVEVTDKGDVPEGYKVSRKEKRNFPLILESPSPNQTSLYFCASSWGAGGEKLFFGSGTQLSVL.

The chain joins TRBV30 to TRBJ2-5, with TRBD2 matching 9 bases. The better agreement between TRBJ2-7 and the DNA end casts doubt on the J call. The CDR3 loop spans 14 amino acids. The germline V gene encodes CDR1 GTSNPN and CDR2 SVGIG (reference sequence). CDR3: CAWGRGTSRYEQYF. The CDR3 DNA is TGTGCCTGGGGACGGGGGACTAGCAGGTACGAGCAGTACTTC.

V and J are TRBV25-1 and TRBJ1-4; tentative D call: TRBD1 (6 bases). The V gene lost 2 bases and the J gene lost 3 bases, with 13 bases spanning the gap. From germline, CDR1 is MGHDK and CDR2 SYGVNS. CDR3 length equals 16 residues. The CDR3 sequence is CASSEGVGGPNEKLFF. For the CDR3, the DNA is TGTGCCAGCAGTGAAGGGGTAGGGGGGCCTAATGAAAAACTGTTTTTT.

This clone was recorded a few times. J is TRBJ1-4 and V is TRBV13; no firm D call. Germline values: CDR1 PRHDT, CDR2 FYEKMQ (reference sequence). The CDR3 runs 14 residues. With 6 bases removed from V and 6 bases from J, the gap between germline ends came to 14 bases. This CDR3 reads CASRLLRGDEKLFF. Here the CDR3 DNA reads TGTGCCAGCAGGTTGTTGAGAGGAGATGAAAAACTGTTTTTT.

J is TRBJ2-2 and V is TRBV30, with 11 positions matching TRBD1. V lost 3 bases to trimming and J lost 6 bases; unmatched junction nucleotides: 3. Germline CDR1 reads GTSNPN; CDR2 reads SVGIG (reference sequence). The CDR3 is made up of 14 amino acids. The DNA for the CDR3 is TGTGCCTGGAGATCGGGACAGGGGGCCGGGGAGCTGTTTTTT. Its translation: CAWRSGQGAGELFF. The whole variable domain, filled in from reference TRBV30 and TRBJ2-2, reads SQTIHQWPATLVQPVGSPLSLECTVEGTSNPNLYWYRQAAGRGLQLLFYSVGIGQISSEVPQNLSASRPQDRQFILSSKKLLLSDSGFYLCAWRSGQGAGELFFGEGSRLTVL.

This chain links TRBV7-2 with TRBJ2-2; 8 bases map to TRBD2. There are 16 residues in the CDR3. Germline values: CDR1 SGHTA, CDR2 FQGNSA. V trimming: 0 bases; J trimming: 4 bases; junction bases outside the gene matches: 4. In DNA, the CDR3 is TGTGCCAGCAGCTTAGCTAGCGGGACACTCACCGGGGAGCTGTTTTTT. Its protein product is CASSLASGTLTGELFF.

The rearrangement uses TRBV7-6 and TRBJ2-3; TRBD2 might be the D (5 bases). The CDR3 runs to 16 residues. The V end was cut by 5 bases, the J end by 2 bases, with 17 bases between. Germline lookup yields CDR1 SGHVS and CDR2 FNYEAQ. This chain's CDR3 is CASSATRAPATDTQYF. In nucleotides, the CDR3 is TGTGCCAGCAGCGCTACTAGGGCCCCCGCCACAGATACGCAGTATTTT.

The chain recombines TRBV11-3 with TRBJ2-5, with no clear D. This CDR3 has 15 residues. Germline CDR1 reads SGHNT; CDR2 reads YENEEA. Trimming shortened V by 7 bases and J by 2 bases, and 17 bases separated the two germline ends. The CDR3 bases are TGTGCCAGCAACCAAAATGGGAACTTACAAGAGACCCAGTACTTC. Protein: CASNQNGNLQETQYF.

This sequence joins TRBV5-1 and TRBJ1-1, with D uncertain. The germline CDR1 and CDR2 sequences are SGHRS and YFSETQ. The CDR3 is 14 amino acids. Trimming cost V 0 bases and J 2 bases, with 8 bases left between them. CDR3 region: CASSLDSFNTEAFF. CDR3 nucleotides: TGCGCCAGCAGCTTGGACAGTTTCAACACTGAAGCTTTCTTT.

The chain links TRBV11-3 to TRBJ2-1, with 7 bases that match TRBD1. Losses at the gene ends were 5 bases for V and 0 bases for J; bases not matched to a gene: 4. Germline CDR1 and CDR2: SGHNT and YENEEA. The CDR3 consists of 15 residues. The DNA of the CDR3 is TGTGCCAGCAGCCGTGGGACAGCCTCCTACAATGAGCAGTTCTTC. Translated: CASSRGTASYNEQFF.

This chain joins TRBV6-1 and TRBJ2-7; D not resolved. CDR3 length equals 13 residues. V was pared by 7 bases and J by 0 bases, with 10 bases between. Germline values: CDR1 MNHNS, CDR2 SASEGT. CDR3: CASTRLSSYEQYF. In DNA form, the CDR3 reads TGTGCCAGCACGCGGTTAAGCTCCTACGAGCAGTACTTC.

The rearrangement uses TRBV30 and TRBJ2-2; 7 bases are shared with TRBD1. The V gene's germline CDR1 is GTSNPN and CDR2 SVGIG (reference sequence). J gave up 4 bases and V 3 bases, and 8 bases lay outside the gene matches. The CDR3 is 15 amino acids. The CDR3 loop reads CAWRFGNRGTGELFF. For the CDR3, the DNA is TGTGCCTGGAGGTTTGGGAACAGGGGCACCGGGGAGCTGTTTTTT.

The chain couples TRBV29-1 to TRBJ1-2, with D tentatively TRBD1 (5 bases). From germline, CDR1 is SQVTM and CDR2 ANQGSEA. This CDR3 is built from 12 residues. V was shortened by 3 bases and J by 4 bases, with 9 bases between the two germline ends. As DNA, the CDR3 is TGCAGCGTTGAGCGGGGGGGCTATGGCTACACCTTC. Translated: CSVERGGYGYTF. Full variable domain (remainder filled in from reference TRBV29-1 and TRBJ1-2): SAVISQKPSRDICQRGTSLTIQCQVDSQVTMMFWYRQQPGQSLTLIATANQGSEATYESGFVIDKFPISRPNLTFSTLTVSNMSPEDSSIYLCSVERGGYGYTFGSGTRLTVV.

The count of this clone is one. This chain links TRBV19 with TRBJ1-5; TRBD1 matches 10 bases. Per germline, CDR1 LNHDA and CDR2 SQIVND (reference sequence). The CDR3 is 16 residues long. J lost 5 bases, V lost 3 bases, and 7 bases had no gene match. This chain's CDR3 is CASSIGLDRGYQPQHF. DNA of the CDR3: TGTGCCAGTAGTATCGGATTGGACAGGGGGTATCAGCCCCAGCATTTT.

V gene TRBV5-4 combines with J gene TRBJ2-5; TRBD2 agrees at 12 bases. This CDR3 is 16 amino acids long. Germline V gene lookup returns CDR1 SGHNT and CDR2 YYREEE (reference sequence). V dropped 0 bases and J dropped 5; count of bases not matched to a gene: 5. Here the CDR3 reads CASSLDPGTSGETQYF. Here the CDR3 DNA reads TGTGCCAGCAGCTTGGACCCCGGGACTAGCGGGGAGACCCAGTACTTC.

The chain couples TRBV5-1 to TRBJ1-5; D unresolved. V lost 4 bases and J lost 4, with 12 bases in between. The CDR3 extends over 14 amino acids. In germline, CDR1 is SGHRS, CDR2 YFSETQ. As DNA, the CDR3 is TGCGCCAGCAGCCCGAGTTCGGGGAATCAGCCCCAGCATTTT. Amino acids: CASSPSSGNQPQHF. The variable domain in full, with the rest retrieved from reference TRBV5-1 and TRBJ1-5, is KAGVTQTPRYLIKTRGQQVTLSCSPISGHRSVSWYQQTPGQGLQFLFEYFSETQRNKGNFPGRFSGRQFSNSRSEMNVSTLELGDSALYLCASSPSSGNQPQHFGDGTRLSIL.

The rearrangement joins TRBV5-4 to TRBJ2-3, with D possibly TRBD2 on 6 matching bases. The CDR3 is 14 residues long. Trimming pared 3 bases from V and 5 bases from J, leaving 13 bases between. The V gene's germline CDR1 is SGHNT and CDR2 YYREEE (reference sequence). This chain's CDR3 is CASSWRAGGDTQYF. The CDR3 DNA reads as TGTGCCAGCAGCTGGAGGGCCGGGGGAGATACGCAGTATTTT.

The chain has TRBV5-3 and TRBJ2-5; 8 bases are a match to TRBD1. Being an ORF, TRBV5-3 has a function that is uncertain. This CDR3 spans 14 amino acids. Germline trimming cut 8 bases from V and 4 bases from J; bases unmatched to any gene: 10. The CDR3 loop is CASGTGGARETQYF. DNA for the CDR3: TGTGCCAGTGGGACAGGCGGTGCAAGAGAGACCCAGTACTTC.

The chain joins TRBV4-1 to TRBJ2-3; D is undetermined. In germline, CDR1 is MGHRA, CDR2 YSYEKL. This CDR3 is built from 16 residues. V was clipped by 0 bases and J by 0 bases, with 10 bases between them. The chain's CDR3 is CASSQDPGPSTDTQYF. Here the CDR3 DNA reads TGCGCCAGCAGCCAAGATCCAGGCCCGAGCACAGATACGCAGTATTTT.

This rearrangement joins TRBV6-1 to TRBJ1-5, with a tentative D call TRBD1 (6 bases). There are 15 residues in the CDR3. Trimming pared 4 bases from V and 7 bases from J, leaving 17 bases between. Germline CDR1 MNHNS, CDR2 SASEGT. Written as DNA, the CDR3 is TGTGCCAGCAGTGGTTCTTTGGGGGGCTGGCAGCCCCAGCATTTT. It is translated as CASSGSLGGWQPQHF.

The chain employs TRBV6-5 and TRBJ1-6, with D uncertain. Germline lookup yields CDR1 MNHEY and CDR2 SVGAGI. The CDR3 has 15 amino acids. The ends were cut back, 3 bases at V and 9 bases at J, with 15 bases in the middle. CDR3 sequence reads: CASSYEGRISSPLHF. CDR3 DNA: TGTGCCAGCAGTTATGAGGGCAGAATATCTTCACCCCTCCACTTT.

This clone was detected only a few times. Within the sample, other DNA sequences also encode this same CDR3. The chain employs TRBV5-1 and TRBJ2-5; the D is unclear. Per germline, CDR1 SGHRS and CDR2 YFSETQ. The ends were cut back, 0 bases at V and 5 bases at J, with 5 bases in the middle. CDR3 size: 12 residues. The DNA of the CDR3 is TGCGCCAGCAGCTTGGCCGGGGAGACCCAGTACTTC. Its translation: CASSLAGETQYF.

The gene calls are TRBV9 and TRBJ2-5; TRBD2 agrees at 12 bases. V gave up 0 bases and J gave up 5 bases; unmatched junction bases: 5. The germline V gene encodes CDR1 SGDLS and CDR2 YYNGEE. CDR3 length equals 16 residues. The CDR3 bases are TGTGCCAGCAGCGTAGGGACTAGCGGGATAGTGGAGACCCAGTACTTC. Protein: CASSVGTSGIVETQYF.

This chain uses TRBV19 with TRBJ1-1; 8 bases line up with TRBD1. The CDR3 consists of 15 residues. V shed 5 bases, J shed 8 bases, and the junction held 13 bases outside the gene matches. Germline V gene lookup returns CDR1 LNHDA and CDR2 SQIVND (reference sequence). Here the CDR3 DNA reads TGTGCCAGTAGTGCCAAAGCAGGGGGCGGGCTGGAAGCTTTCTTT. It yields the protein CASSAKAGGGLEAFF.

The V call is TRBV6-1, the J call TRBJ2-7, with D uncertain. Germline V gene data show CDR1 as MNHNS and CDR2 as SASEGT. V gave up 5 bases and J gave up 2 bases, with 16 bases separating them. The CDR3 length is 15 residues. CDR3 sequence (DNA): TGTGCCAGCAGTCCCTTCACCACTCCTACCTACGAGCAGTACTTC. Its protein product is CASSPFTTPTYEQYF.

This rearrangement joins TRBV18 to TRBJ1-4, with D unresolved. V was cut by 2 bases and J by 4 bases, with 8 bases left in between. Germline values: CDR1 KGHSH, CDR2 LQKENI. There are 14 residues in the CDR3. The CDR3 sequence is CASSPTGINEKLFF. The CDR3 nucleotides are TGTGCCAGCTCACCAACCGGGATTAATGAAAAACTGTTTTTT.